This record covers a single T cell receptor (beta chain). These data are taken from a study of T cell responses to AZD1222 COVID-19 vaccine. Repertoires were generated with immunoSEQ multiplex PCR, while TCRdb's copy carries only in-frame clones and drops some. The repertoire holds approximately 150,000 clones, with under 95% as singletons. The V segment lost 0 bases and the J segment 6 bases; nucleotides outside the gene matches: 6. This CDR3 spans 16 amino acids. CDR1 and CDR2 from the germline V gene are MGHRA and YSYEKL. The source of this sequence is an adult in good health. Sequencing was performed on peripheral blood, taken on day 0 of AZD1222 vaccination. This chain links TRBV4-1 with TRBJ2-1; TRBD2 aligns across 9 bases. CDR3 in DNA: TGCGCCAGCAGCCAAGAACAGACTAGCGGCGGCAATGAGCAGTTCTTC. Translation gives CASSQEQTSGGNEQFF.